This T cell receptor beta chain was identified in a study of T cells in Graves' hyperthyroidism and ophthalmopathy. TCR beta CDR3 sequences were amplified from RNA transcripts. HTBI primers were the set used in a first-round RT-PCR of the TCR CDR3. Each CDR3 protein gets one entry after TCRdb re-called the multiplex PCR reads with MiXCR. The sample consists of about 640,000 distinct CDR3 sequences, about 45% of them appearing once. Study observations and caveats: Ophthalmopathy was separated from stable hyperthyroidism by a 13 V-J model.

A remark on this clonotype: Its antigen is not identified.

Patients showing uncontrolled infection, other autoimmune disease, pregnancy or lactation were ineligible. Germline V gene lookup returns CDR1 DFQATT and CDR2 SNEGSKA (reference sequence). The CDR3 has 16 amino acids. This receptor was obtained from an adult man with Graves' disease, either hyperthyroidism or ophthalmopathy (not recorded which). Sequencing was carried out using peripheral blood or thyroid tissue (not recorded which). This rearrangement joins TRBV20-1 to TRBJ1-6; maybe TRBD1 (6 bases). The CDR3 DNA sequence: TGCGGGAAGGGGGAGGCCGGGAGCTCCTATAATTCACCCCTCCACTTT. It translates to CGKGEAGSSYNSPLHF.